Following are 19 T cell receptor beta chains from one sample sequenced in a study of T cell responses to AZD1222 COVID-19 vaccine. Data came from immunoSEQ multiplex PCR; TCRdb stores just in-frame clones and leaves some out. Here the sample spans approximately 80,000 clones, 85% to 90% being singletons. The sequenced sample was peripheral blood, obtained on day 0 of AZD1222 vaccination. The receptor source for this set is an adult in good health.

The chain joins TRBV2 to TRBJ1-2; no definite D call. Germline lookup yields CDR1 SNHLY and CDR2 FYNNEI. Between the trimmed V and J ends, which lost 3 bases and 2 bases, there was a span of 7 bases. The CDR3 totals 13 residues. CDR3 region: CASSEGINYGYTF. The CDR3 coding sequence is TGTGCCAGCAGTGAGGGGATAAACTATGGCTACACCTTC.

CDR3 sequence (DNA): TGTGCCAGCATTCGTGGACCATCTAACACTGAAGCTTTCTTT. It is translated as CASIRGPSNTEAFF. This chain connects TRBV6-5 to TRBJ1-1; no clear D gene. This CDR3 contains 14 residues. Trimming left V 7 bases short and J 2 bases short, with 14 bases between. CDR1 and CDR2 (germline): MNHEY, SVGAGI.

The rearrangement links TRBV7-6 to TRBJ1-6, with no clear D. The CDR3 has 16 amino acids. Per germline, CDR1 SGHVS and CDR2 FNYEAQ. Trimming stripped 3 bases from V and 3 bases from J, with 12 bases between. CDR3 in amino acids: CASSLQIPSYNSPLHF. CDR3 bases: TGTGCCAGCAGCTTGCAGATACCAAGCTATAATTCACCCCTCCACTTT.

This chain links TRBV7-2 with TRBJ1-1; D gene ambiguous. Germline V gene sequence: CDR1 SGHTA, CDR2 FQGNSA. CDR3 length: 15 amino acids. The V gene lost 1 base and the J gene lost 0 bases, with 9 bases spanning the gap. In DNA form, the CDR3 reads TGTGCCAGCAGCTTAGAGATAGGAGTGAACACTGAAGCTTTCTTT. It translates to CASSLEIGVNTEAFF.

V and J are TRBV11-1 and TRBJ1-2; 7 bases align to TRBD1. V was clipped by 2 bases and J by 4 bases; unmatched bases: 4. CDR1 and CDR2 from the germline V gene are SGHAT and FQDESV (reference sequence). CDR3 size: 14 residues. The CDR3 protein is CASSLRQGLYGYTF. The CDR3 DNA reads TGTGCCAGCAGCTTACGACAGGGCCTCTATGGCTACACCTTC.

This chain links TRBV12-1 with TRBJ2-3; the table's D call TRBD1 went unverified against the DNA. TRBV12-1 is described as a pseudogene. This CDR3 is 18 amino acids long. The CDR3 nucleotides are TGTGCCAGCAGCCCCCCCTGGTGTTTAAGGGGGAGAACAGATACGCAGTATTTT. It yields the protein CASSPPWCLRGRTDTQYF.

The gene calls are TRBV6-5 and TRBJ2-1, with TRBD1 matching over 10 bases. Germline assignment: CDR1 MNHEY and CDR2 SVGAGI. This CDR3 is built from 15 residues. V lost 6 bases, J lost 8 bases, and 10 bases stayed unmatched. The CDR3 protein is CASRYGQGERDEQFF. CDR3 sequence (DNA): TGTGCCAGCAGATACGGACAGGGGGAGCGGGATGAGCAGTTCTTC.

V and J are TRBV7-2 and TRBJ2-7, with D perhaps being TRBD1 or TRBD2 (5 bases each). CDR1 is SGHTA and CDR2 is FQGNSA in the germline V gene. CDR3 length: 13 residues. In DNA form, the CDR3 reads TGTGCGGTCGCGAGGGGCCTATCCTACGAGCAGTACTTC. This encodes CAVARGLSYEQYF.

The chain recombines TRBV18 with TRBJ1-1; D unresolved. The germline V gene encodes CDR1 KGHSH and CDR2 LQKENI. CDR3 size: 13 residues. Trimming cost V 6 bases and J 1 base, with 9 bases left between them. The CDR3 coding sequence is TGTGCCAGCTCGTTGGGAGGGAACACTGAAGCTTTCTTT. Encoded protein: CASSLGGNTEAFF.

The chain couples TRBV18 to TRBJ2-3, with a possible D match to TRBD1 (5 bases). The CDR3 has 13 residues. V lost 3 bases and J 5 bases, leaving 9 bases between the germline ends. From germline, CDR1 is KGHSH and CDR2 LQKENI. Written as DNA, the CDR3 is TGTGCCAGCTCACCCAGGGTCTTAGATACGCAGTATTTT. The encoded protein is CASSPRVLDTQYF.

This rearrangement joins TRBV6-5 to TRBJ1-2; TRBD1 is a possible D gene (6 bases). V lost 2 bases and J lost 4, with 8 bases in between. The germline V gene encodes CDR1 MNHEY and CDR2 SVGAGI. This CDR3 has 13 residues. The CDR3 DNA is TGTGCCAGCAGTTACCAGGGGACCTATGGCTACACCTTC. Translation: CASSYQGTYGYTF.

The chain combines TRBV3-1 (or the pseudogene TRBV3-2) with TRBJ1-3; perhaps TRBD1 as D (5 bases). Per the germline V gene, CDR1 is LGHDT and CDR2 is YNNKEL (reference sequence). CDR3 length: 17 amino acids. V was cut by 0 bases and J by 9 bases, with 21 bases left in between. The CDR3 DNA is TGTGCCAGCAGCCAAGATTGGGGGAAGACAGTAAAAAGCACCATATATTTT. Translation: CASSQDWGKTVKSTIYF.

The chain recombines TRBV7-6 with TRBJ1-1; tentative D call: TRBD1 (5 bases). Trimming pared 5 bases from V and 0 bases from J, leaving 13 bases between. Germline loops: CDR1 SGHVS, CDR2 FNYEAQ. The CDR3 loop spans 15 amino acids. The DNA for the CDR3 is TGTGCCAGCAGCCCAAAAATGGACATGAACACTGAAGCTTTCTTT. Translation: CASSPKMDMNTEAFF.

This chain joins TRBV30 and TRBJ1-2; tentatively, D is TRBD1 (6 bases). The CDR3 spans 15 residues. CDR1 and CDR2 from the germline V gene are GTSNPN and SVGIG (reference sequence). The V end lost 2 bases, the J end lost 4 bases, and 17 bases lay between the germline ends. CDR3 sequence: CAWSLPSDSIYGYTF. The CDR3 DNA reads as TGTGCCTGGAGTTTACCCTCGGACAGCATCTATGGCTACACCTTC.

The genes are TRBV7-2 and TRBJ1-1; D is ambiguous. In germline, CDR1 is SGHTA, CDR2 FQGNSA. Trimming pared 10 bases from V and 1 base from J, leaving 13 bases between. This CDR3 has 13 residues. Here the CDR3 reads CATRTQENTEAFF. CDR3 coding DNA: TGTGCCACCCGGACGCAGGAGAACACTGAAGCTTTCTTT.

V gene TRBV6-4 combines with J gene TRBJ2-1, with TRBD2 matching 12 bases. CDR3 length equals 13 residues. Germline V gene sequence: CDR1 MRHNA, CDR2 SNTAGT. V dropped 2 bases and J dropped 13; count of bases not matched to a gene: 3. CDR3 bases: TGTGCCAGCAGTGACAGGACTAGCGGGGCACAGTTCTTC. Translated, it gives CASSDRTSGAQFF.

This clone was observed a single time. J is TRBJ1-4 and V is TRBV18; 9 nucleotides agree with TRBD1. This CDR3 contains 16 residues. Losses at the gene ends were 2 bases for V and 2 bases for J; bases not matched to a gene: 3. From germline, CDR1 is KGHSH and CDR2 LQKENI. CDR3 DNA: TGTGCCAGCTCACCAACACAGGGGGCGACTAATGAAAAACTGTTTTTT. Protein product: CASSPTQGATNEKLFF. Based on the CDR3 plus reference TRBV18 and TRBJ1-4, the full variable domain is NAGVMQNPRHLVRRRGQEARLRCSPMKGHSHVYWYRQLPEEGLKFMVYLQKENIIDESGMPKERFSAEFPKEGPSILRIQQVVRGDSAAYFCASSPTQGATNEKLFFGSGTQLSVL.

This chain joins TRBV7-2 and TRBJ2-7; TRBD1 aligns across 7 bases. The germline CDR1 and CDR2 sequences are SGHTA and FQGNSA. The ends lost 4 bases at V and 6 bases at J; junction bases unmatched: 12. The CDR3 has 15 amino acids. CDR3 sequence: CASSSKEYRGSEQYF. DNA of the CDR3: TGTGCCAGCAGCTCAAAAGAATACAGGGGTAGCGAGCAGTACTTC.

The V call is TRBV7-9, the J call TRBJ1-1, with D possibly TRBD1 on 6 matching bases. CDR1 SEHNR and CDR2 FQNEAQ come from the germline V gene (reference sequence). The CDR3 spans 14 residues. V was clipped by 3 bases and J by 3 bases, with 11 bases between them. CDR3 residues: CASSFLQGDTEAFF. The CDR3 DNA follows: TGTGCCAGCAGCTTCCTACAGGGTGACACTGAAGCTTTCTTT.